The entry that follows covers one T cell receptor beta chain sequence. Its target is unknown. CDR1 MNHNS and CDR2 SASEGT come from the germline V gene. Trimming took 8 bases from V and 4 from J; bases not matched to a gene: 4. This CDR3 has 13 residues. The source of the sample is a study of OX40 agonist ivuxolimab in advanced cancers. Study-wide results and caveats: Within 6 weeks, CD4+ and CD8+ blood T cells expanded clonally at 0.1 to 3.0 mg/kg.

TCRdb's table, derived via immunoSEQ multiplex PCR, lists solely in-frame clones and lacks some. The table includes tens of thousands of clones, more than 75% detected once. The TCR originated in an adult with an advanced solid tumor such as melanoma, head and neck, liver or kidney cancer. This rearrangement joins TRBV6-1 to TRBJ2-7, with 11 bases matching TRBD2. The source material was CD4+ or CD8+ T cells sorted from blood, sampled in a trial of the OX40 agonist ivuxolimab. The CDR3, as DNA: TGTGCCAGCGAACTAGCGGGGGAATACGAGCAGTACTTC. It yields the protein CASELAGEYEQYF.